Listed here is a single T cell receptor (beta chain). Its antigen is unidentified. The CDR3 spans 17 residues. Trimming took off 5 bases at V and 0 bases at J, with 14 bases between the two ends. Germline CDR1 and CDR2: MGHRA and YSYEKL. Unique molecular identifiers featured in each of the TCR beta cDNA libraries. TCRdb re-called the PCR reads through MiXCR, storing one row per CDR3 protein. The sample includes 380,000 or so distinct CDR3 sequences, around 37% seen only once; the top ten take under 15%. The source of the sample is a study of post-analysis software for immune sequencing data. Study-wide results and caveats: Roughly 5 TRBV segments, TRBV5-6, TRBV5-1 and TRBV20-1 among them, were found more frequent in patients than controls. Normalized Chao1 diversity in multiple sclerosis patients fell significantly below that of controls.

The TCR sequence derives from a girl aged 5-17 years with multiple sclerosis. The material sequenced was blood. This chain connects TRBV4-1 to TRBJ2-6, with D perhaps matching TRBD2 (6 bases). The CDR3 reads CASSYFAGSSGANVLTF. The CDR3 DNA sequence: TGCGCCAGCAGCTACTTTGCGGGGAGCTCTGGGGCCAACGTCCTGACTTTC.